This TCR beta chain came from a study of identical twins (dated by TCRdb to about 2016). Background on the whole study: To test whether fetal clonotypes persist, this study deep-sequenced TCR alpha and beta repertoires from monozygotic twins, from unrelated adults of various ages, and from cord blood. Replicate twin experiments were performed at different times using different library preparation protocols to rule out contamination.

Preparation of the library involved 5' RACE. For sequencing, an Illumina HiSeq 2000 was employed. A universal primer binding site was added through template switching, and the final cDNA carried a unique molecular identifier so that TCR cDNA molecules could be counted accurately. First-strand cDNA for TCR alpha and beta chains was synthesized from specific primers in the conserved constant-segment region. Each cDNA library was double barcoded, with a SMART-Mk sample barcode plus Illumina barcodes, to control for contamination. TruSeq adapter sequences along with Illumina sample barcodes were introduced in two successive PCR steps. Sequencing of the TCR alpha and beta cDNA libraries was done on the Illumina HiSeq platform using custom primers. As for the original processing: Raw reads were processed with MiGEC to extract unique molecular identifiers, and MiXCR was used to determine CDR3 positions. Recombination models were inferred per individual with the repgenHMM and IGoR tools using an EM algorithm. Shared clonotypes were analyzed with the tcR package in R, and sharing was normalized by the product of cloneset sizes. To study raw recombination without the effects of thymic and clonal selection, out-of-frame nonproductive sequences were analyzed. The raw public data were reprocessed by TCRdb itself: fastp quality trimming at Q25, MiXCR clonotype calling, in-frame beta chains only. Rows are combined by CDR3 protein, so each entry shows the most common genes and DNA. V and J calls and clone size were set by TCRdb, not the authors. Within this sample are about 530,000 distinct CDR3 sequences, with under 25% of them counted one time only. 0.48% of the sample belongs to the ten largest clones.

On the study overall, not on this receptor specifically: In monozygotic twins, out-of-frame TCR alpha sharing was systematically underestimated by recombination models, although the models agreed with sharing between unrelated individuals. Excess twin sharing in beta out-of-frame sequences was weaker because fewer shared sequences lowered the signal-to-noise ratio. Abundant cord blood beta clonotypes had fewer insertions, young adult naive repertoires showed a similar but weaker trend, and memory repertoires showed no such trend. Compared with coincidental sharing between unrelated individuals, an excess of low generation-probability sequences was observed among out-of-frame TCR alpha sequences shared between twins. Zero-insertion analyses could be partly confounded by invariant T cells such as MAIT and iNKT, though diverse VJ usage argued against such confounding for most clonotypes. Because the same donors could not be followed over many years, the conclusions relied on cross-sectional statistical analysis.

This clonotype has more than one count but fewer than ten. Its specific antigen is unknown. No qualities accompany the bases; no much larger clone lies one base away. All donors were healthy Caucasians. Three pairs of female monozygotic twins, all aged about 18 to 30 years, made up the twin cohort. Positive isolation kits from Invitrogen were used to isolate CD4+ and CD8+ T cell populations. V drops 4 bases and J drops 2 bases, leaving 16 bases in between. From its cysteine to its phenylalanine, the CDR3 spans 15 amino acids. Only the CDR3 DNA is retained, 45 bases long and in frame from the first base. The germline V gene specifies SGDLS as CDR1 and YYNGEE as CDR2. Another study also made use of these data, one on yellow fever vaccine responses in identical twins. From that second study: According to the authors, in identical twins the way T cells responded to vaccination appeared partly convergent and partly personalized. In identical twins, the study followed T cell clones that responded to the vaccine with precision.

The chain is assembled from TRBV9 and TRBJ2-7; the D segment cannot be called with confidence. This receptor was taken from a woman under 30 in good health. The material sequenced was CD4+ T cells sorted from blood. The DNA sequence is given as TGTGCCAGCAGCCCTACCCTAGGGTTAACCTACGAGCAGTACTTC. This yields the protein CASSPTLGLTYEQYF.